This T cell receptor beta chain was recorded in a study of blood T cells in healthy people across ages. The CDR3 totals 15 residues. Unmatched junction bases numbered 12, after V lost 6 bases and J lost 6 bases. The germline V gene encodes CDR1 MNHEY and CDR2 SVGAGI. General study findings and limits: No one knew whether donors had CMV, which possibly confounded expanded clonotype changes.

With respect to this clonotype: Its antigen is unknown.

The use of a sample-barcoded 5' primer and a J-beta primer mix characterized a second PCR of roughly 7 to 11 cycles. Each cDNA molecule was tagged by a template-switch adaptor that had 12 random nucleotides. The yield of each sample was at least 2.5 million CDR3-containing paired-end reads. Each CDR3 protein gets one entry after TCRdb re-called the 5' RACE reads with MiXCR. The table shows around 1,000,000 distinct CDR3 sequences, with 30% to 40% occurring only once. All donors came from Russia, were Caucasian and healthy, and spanned ages roughly 6 to 100. Sequences were obtained from blood. This sequence originates from a man younger than 30 in good health. This sequence joins TRBV6-5 and TRBJ1-1; TRBD1 aligns across 8 bases. The CDR3: CASSRRTQGAAEAFF. In nucleotides, the CDR3 is TGTGCCAGCAGCCGAAGGACCCAGGGGGCCGCTGAAGCTTTCTTT.